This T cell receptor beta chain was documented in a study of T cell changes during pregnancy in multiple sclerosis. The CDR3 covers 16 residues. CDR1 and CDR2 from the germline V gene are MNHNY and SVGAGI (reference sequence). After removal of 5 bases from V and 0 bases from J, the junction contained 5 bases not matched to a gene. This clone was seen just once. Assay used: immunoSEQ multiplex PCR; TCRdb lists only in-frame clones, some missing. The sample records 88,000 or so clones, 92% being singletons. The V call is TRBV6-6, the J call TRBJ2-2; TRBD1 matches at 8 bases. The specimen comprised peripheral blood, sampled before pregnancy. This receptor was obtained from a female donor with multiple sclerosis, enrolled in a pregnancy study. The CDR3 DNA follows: TGTGCCAGCAGTGGACAGGGCCCCTCGAACACCGGGGAGCTGTTTTTT. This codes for CASSGQGPSNTGELFF.